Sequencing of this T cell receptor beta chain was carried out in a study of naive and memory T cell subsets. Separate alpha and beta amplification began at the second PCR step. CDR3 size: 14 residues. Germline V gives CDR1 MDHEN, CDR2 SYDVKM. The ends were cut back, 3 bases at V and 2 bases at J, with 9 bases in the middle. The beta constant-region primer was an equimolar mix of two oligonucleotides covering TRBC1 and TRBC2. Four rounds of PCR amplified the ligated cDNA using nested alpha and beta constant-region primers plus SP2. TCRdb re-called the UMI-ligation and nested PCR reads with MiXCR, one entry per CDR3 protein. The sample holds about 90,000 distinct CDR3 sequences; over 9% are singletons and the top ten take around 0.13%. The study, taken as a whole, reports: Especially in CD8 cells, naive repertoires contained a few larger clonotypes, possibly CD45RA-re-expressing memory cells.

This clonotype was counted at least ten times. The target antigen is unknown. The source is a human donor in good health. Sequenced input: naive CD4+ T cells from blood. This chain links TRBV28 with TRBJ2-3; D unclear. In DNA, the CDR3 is TGTGCCAGCAGTTTGGCGGAACCCACAGATACGCAGTATTTT. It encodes CASSLAEPTDTQYF.